This T cell receptor beta chain was obtained from a study of CD8 T cells in Susac syndrome. CDR3 length equals 16 residues. The multiple sclerosis control group consisted of treatment-naive patients whose relapsing-remitting disease, which was either stable or active, fulfilled revised McDonald criteria. TEMRA cells were FACS-enriched, unlike CD8+ and CD4+ T cells, which were negatively isolated. RNA, at roughly 0.45 to 1 ug, was reverse transcribed with random hexamers. An immunoSEQ multiplex PCR amplified TCR beta CDR3 over 54 Vbeta and 13 Jbeta. TCRdb reprocessed the immunoSEQ multiplex PCR reads with MiXCR, giving one entry per CDR3 protein. The sample carries 250,000 to 300,000 distinct CDR3 sequences, about 82% recorded once.

The rearrangement joins TRBV21-1 to TRBJ2-1. TRBV21-1 is assigned pseudogene status. The sequenced material came from CD8+ T cells from PBMCs. This receptor was obtained from a human donor with multiple sclerosis. The CDR3 DNA reads as TGTGCCAGCAGCAAAGCGCTTTACGAAGTCTACAATGAGCAGTTCTTC. This translates into CASSKALYEVYNEQFF.